This T cell receptor (beta chain) was found in a study of CD8+ T cells in alopecia areata. CDR1 is SQVTM and CDR2 is ANQGSEA in the germline V gene. The CDR3 runs to 15 residues. Trimming stripped 4 bases from V and 5 bases from J, with 18 bases between. This clone appeared a few times. Its target is not known. Study results and limitations: Clonality in the scalp and expanded CD8+ clones ranked among the top 100 were significantly decreased by tofacitinib.

Treatment here: oral pan-JAK inhibitor, 5-10 mg twice daily. Extraction of RNA preceded its reverse transcription into cDNA, which served as the sequencing template. TCRdb's table, derived via immunoSEQ multiplex PCR, lists solely in-frame clones and lacks some. The table lists 150,000 to 250,000 clones, approximately 60% of them singletons, with approximately 3.5% in the top ten. The J gene is TRBJ1-3, the V gene TRBV29-1; D ambiguous. This TCR came from a human donor with alopecia areata. This specimen consisted of CD4+ T cells sorted from blood, obtained at week 4, from a patient treated with tofacitinib. This chain's CDR3 is CSVASVGETRNTIYF. Here the CDR3 DNA reads TGCAGCGTTGCGAGCGTCGGGGAAACAAGAAACACCATATATTTT.